The 18 T cell receptor beta chains below were found in one sample sequenced in a study of blood T cell repertoires in COVID-19. Repertoires were generated with immunoSEQ multiplex PCR, while TCRdb's copy carries only in-frame clones and drops some. The table lists about 99,000 clones, roughly 79% of them singletons. The sequencing input was peripheral blood. The source of these receptors is a man older than 75 with COVID-19, enrolled during active disease.

The chain employs TRBV18 and TRBJ1-3; no reliable D call. CDR1 KGHSH and CDR2 LQKENI come from the germline V gene. This CDR3 has 17 residues. V lost 0 bases and J 4 bases, leaving 16 bases between the germline ends. DNA for the CDR3: TGTGCCAGCTCACCACCCAGAGCTGCCGGGTCGGGAAACACCATATATTTT. It translates to CASSPPRAAGSGNTIYF. Filled out from reference TRBV18 and TRBJ1-3, the complete variable domain reads NAGVMQNPRHLVRRRGQEARLRCSPMKGHSHVYWYRQLPEEGLKFMVYLQKENIIDESGMPKERFSAEFPKEGPSILRIQQVVRGDSAAYFCASSPPRAAGSGNTIYFGEGSWLTVV.

V usage is TRBV5-1 and J usage is TRBJ2-1; 7 positions match TRBD2. This CDR3 has 16 amino acids. Germline CDR1 and CDR2: SGHRS and YFSETQ. The V gene end was trimmed by 4 bases and the J gene end by 3 bases; junction bases not matched to a gene: 10. The CDR3 spells CASSGGTTSLYNEQFF. DNA of the CDR3: TGCGCCAGCAGCGGAGGGACTACCTCACTCTACAATGAGCAGTTCTTC.

V gene TRBV13 combines with J gene TRBJ2-7; the D gene is possibly TRBD1 (6 bases). The CDR3 is 13 amino acids. Trimming left V 6 bases short and J 4 bases short, with 13 bases between. Germline V gene lookup returns CDR1 PRHDT and CDR2 FYEKMQ (reference sequence). CDR3 region: CASSLRGRYEQYF. CDR3 nucleotide sequence: TGTGCCAGCAGTTTGAGGGGGAGATACGAGCAGTACTTC.

The chain links TRBV7-8 to TRBJ2-4, with 8 bases fitting TRBD2. In germline, CDR1 is SGHVS, CDR2 FQNEAQ. CDR3 length: 18 residues. With V trimmed by 2 bases and J by 3 bases, 12 bases remained unmatched. The CDR3 spells CASSLFRGGIGRKNIQYF. The CDR3 coding sequence is TGTGCCAGCAGCTTATTTCGGGGGGGGATCGGGCGCAAAAACATTCAGTACTTC.

This clone was seen only a few times. The chain carries TRBV5-4 and TRBJ2-5; D is uncertain. Germline V gene data show CDR1 as SGHNT and CDR2 as YYREEE (reference sequence). With 1 base removed from V and 2 bases from J, the gap between germline ends came to 6 bases. The CDR3 consists of 13 residues. The CDR3 spells CASSLPGQETQYF. CDR3 DNA sequence: TGTGCCAGCAGCTTGCCGGGTCAAGAGACCCAGTACTTC.

The rearrangement uses TRBV3-1 (or the pseudogene TRBV3-2) and TRBJ2-4; 9 bases are shared with TRBD2. Germline V CDR1 and CDR2: LGHDT, YNNKEL (reference sequence). The CDR3 is made up of 18 amino acids. J gave up 0 bases and V 3 bases, and 9 bases lay outside the gene matches. In nucleotides, the CDR3 is TGTGCCAGCAGCCATATGGCTAGCGGGGCCCTAGCCAAAAACATTCAGTACTTC. It specifies CASSHMASGALAKNIQYF.

The V call is TRBV29-1, the J call TRBJ2-7; 10 bases map to TRBD1. Trimming took 4 bases from V and 6 from J; bases not matched to a gene: 6. Germline V lookup: CDR1 SQVTM, CDR2 ANQGSEA. The CDR3 runs to 13 residues. The CDR3 reads CSVVGTGEGEQYF. The CDR3, as DNA: TGCAGCGTTGTTGGGACAGGGGAAGGCGAGCAGTACTTC.

This clone was seen more than once but under ten times. The V and J genes are TRBV7-3 and TRBJ2-1; TRBD2 matches 14 bases. The CDR3 spans 15 residues. V shed 5 bases and J 9 bases; nucleotides not matched to a gene: 6. Germline CDR1 SGHTA, CDR2 FQGTGA. The CDR3 loop reads CASSPGLAGETEQFF. CDR3 sequence (DNA): TGTGCCAGCAGCCCGGGACTAGCGGGAGAGACTGAGCAGTTCTTC.

A few counts support this clone. The V and J genes are TRBV10-3 and TRBJ1-4, with D hard to call. In germline, CDR1 is ENHRY, CDR2 SYGVKD. The CDR3 is made up of 14 amino acids. Trimming left V 0 bases short and J 7 bases short, with 9 bases between. Here the CDR3 DNA reads TGTGCCATCAGTGAGTCTAAGGAGGGTGAAAAACTGTTTTTT. Translated: CAISESKEGEKLFF.

This sequence joins TRBV29-1 and TRBJ2-7; TRBD1 matches 7 bases. CDR1 is SQVTM, CDR2 ANQGSEA, per germline. CDR3 length: 13 amino acids. J lost 1 base, V lost 7 bases, and 7 bases had no gene match. The CDR3 DNA sequence: TGCAGCGCTGGGACAGCAAATTCCTACGAGCAGTACTTC. It yields the protein CSAGTANSYEQYF.

The V gene is TRBV30, the J gene TRBJ1-3, with 8 bases lining up with TRBD1. CDR1 GTSNPN and CDR2 SVGIG come from the germline V gene (reference sequence). The CDR3 covers 13 residues. V shed 6 bases and J 2 bases; nucleotides not matched to a gene: 3. The CDR3 sequence: CACQQGAGNTIYF. DNA of the CDR3: TGTGCCTGTCAACAGGGGGCTGGAAACACCATATATTTT.

The V call is TRBV24-1, the J call TRBJ2-3; D is possibly TRBD2 (6 bases). Germline V CDR1 and CDR2: KGHDR, SFDVKD. The CDR3 covers 18 residues. V was shortened by 1 base and J by 2 bases, with 18 bases between the two germline ends. The CDR3 is CATSDFVLGGKNTDTQYF. CDR3 nucleotides: TGTGCCACCAGTGATTTCGTTCTGGGCGGGAAAAACACAGATACGCAGTATTTT.

The chain combines TRBV29-1 with TRBJ1-1; 10 bases are a match to TRBD1. Germline loops: CDR1 SQVTM, CDR2 ANQGSEA. V lost 6 bases, J lost 4 bases, and 11 bases stayed unmatched. There are 15 residues in the CDR3. CDR3 bases: TGCAGCGTACGGGACAGGGGCTTTTTTAGCACTGAAGCTTTCTTT. This sequence encodes CSVRDRGFFSTEAFF. The entire variable domain, with the rest obtained from reference TRBV29-1 and TRBJ1-1, is as follows: SAVISQKPSRDICQRGTSLTIQCQVDSQVTMMFWYRQQPGQSLTLIATANQGSEATYESGFVIDKFPISRPNLTFSTLTVSNMSPEDSSIYLCSVRDRGFFSTEAFFGQGTRLTVV.

Concerning this clone: At one boundary the junction diverges from the germline segment, which might be a read error. The J gene is TRBJ1-1, the V gene TRBV7-2; D remains ambiguous. Germline V CDR1 and CDR2: SGHTA, FQGNSA. The CDR3 contains 13 residues. CDR3 sequence: CASSLGGNPEAFF. The CDR3, as DNA: TGTGCCAGCAGCTTAGGAGGGAACCCTGAAGCTTTCTTT. The full variable domain, completed using reference TRBV7-2 and TRBJ1-1, is GAGVSQSPSNKVTEKGKDVELRCDPISGHTALYWYRQSLGQGLEFLIYFQGNSAPDKSGLPSDRFSAERTGGSVSTLTIQRTQQEDSAVYLCASSLGGNPEAFFGQGTRLTVV.

This clone has a single count. This chain links TRBV4-2 with TRBJ1-6, with 8 bases matching TRBD1. Germline CDR1 is LGHNA and CDR2 is YNFKEQ. The CDR3 has 17 residues. Unmatched junction bases numbered 2, after V lost 1 base and J lost 0 bases. Written as DNA, the CDR3 is TGTGCCAGCAGCCAAGGGGACAGGAGCTCCTATAATTCACCCCTCCACTTT. This translates into CASSQGDRSSYNSPLHF.

The J gene is TRBJ1-2, the V gene TRBV27; TRBD1 matches at 9 bases. The V and J ends lost 6 bases and 7 bases, in that order; junction bases with no gene match: 9. The CDR3 has 14 residues. The germline V gene encodes CDR1 MNHEY and CDR2 SMNVEV (reference sequence). CDR3 amino acids: CASRLPGQGGGYTF. For the CDR3, the DNA is TGTGCCAGCAGGCTCCCGGGACAGGGAGGTGGCTACACCTTC.

The chain links TRBV5-1 to TRBJ2-3; 7 positions match TRBD1. V was pared by 4 bases and J by 0 bases, with 5 bases of the junction left unmatched. From germline, CDR1 is SGHRS and CDR2 YFSETQ. CDR3 size: 15 residues. The CDR3, as DNA: TGCGCCAGCAGCACCCGGACAGGTAGCACAGATACGCAGTATTTT. This translates into CASSTRTGSTDTQYF.

This clone turned up a few times. The rearrangement uses TRBV7-2 and TRBJ2-1, with 15 bases identical to TRBD2. This CDR3 contains 17 residues. Germline CDR1 reads SGHTA; CDR2 reads FQGNSA. After removal of 4 bases from V and 9 bases from J, the junction contained 10 bases not matched to a gene. CDR3: CASSYQSGLAGGLEQFF. CDR3 nucleotide sequence: TGTGCCAGCAGCTATCAAAGCGGACTAGCGGGAGGGCTTGAGCAGTTCTTC.